These 7 T cell receptor beta chains came from one sample sequenced in a study of shared clonotypes between healthy human individuals. Only in-frame clones appear in the TCRdb table, and some are missing; sequencing was by immunoSEQ multiplex PCR. The data hold 2,500,000 or so clones, with around 92% observed a single time. The material sequenced was naive CD4+ T cells from PBMCs. Subset noted: CD45RA+ positively selected. The source is a man between 18 and 29 years old in good health. Some clones in this sample may be carry-over from other donors' samples.

The chain combines TRBV7-3 with TRBJ2-3; possible D gene TRBD2, 9 bases. Germline V CDR1 and CDR2: SGHTA, FQGTGA. The CDR3 runs 17 residues. Trimming took off 3 bases at V and 6 bases at J, with 22 bases between the two ends. CDR3 DNA sequence: TGTGCCAGCAGCTTCAGGGGACAGGCCGCGGGAGGGGATACGCAGTATTTT. Amino acid sequence: CASSFRGQAAGGDTQYF.

The V gene is TRBV6-5, the J gene TRBJ2-7, with a tentative D call TRBD2 (6 bases). CDR3 length: 15 residues. V gave up 6 bases and J gave up 3 bases, with 18 bases separating them. Per the germline V gene, CDR1 is MNHEY and CDR2 is SVGAGI. The CDR3 region is CASSRVDGRVYEQYF. The CDR3 DNA follows: TGTGCCAGCAGCCGGGTTGACGGGAGAGTCTACGAGCAGTACTTC.

Written as DNA, the CDR3 is TGTGCCAGCAGCCTCAATGTAGAAGAGACCCAGTACTTC. Its translation: CASSLNVEETQYF. This sequence joins TRBV7-9 and TRBJ2-5; D ambiguous. V was pared by 5 bases and J by 3 bases, with 10 bases between. CDR1 SEHNR and CDR2 FQNEAQ come from the germline V gene (reference sequence). The CDR3 has 13 residues.

V gene TRBV5-8 combines with J gene TRBJ2-3, with D maybe TRBD2 (5 bases). There are 13 residues in the CDR3. Germline lookup yields CDR1 SGHTS and CDR2 YDEGEE. V gave up 7 bases and J gave up 6 bases, with 15 bases separating them. CDR3 nucleotide sequence: TGTGCCAGCTGGGAGTTGTTCAGGGATACGCAGTATTTT. Protein: CASWELFRDTQYF. Supplemented by reference TRBV5-8 and TRBJ2-3, the full variable domain reads EAGVTQSPTHLIKTRGQQATLRCSPISGHTSVYWYQQALGLGLQFLLWYDEGEERNRGNFPPRFSGRQFPNYSSELNVNALELEDSALYLCASWELFRDTQYFGPGTRLTVL.

This chain joins TRBV9 and TRBJ2-1, with 9 nucleotides matching TRBD1. With V trimmed by 3 bases and J by 2 bases, 12 bases remained unmatched. CDR1 is SGDLS and CDR2 is YYNGEE in the germline V gene. The CDR3 runs 18 residues. The CDR3 DNA follows: TGTGCCAGCAGCGCCCTAGCTGCCACAGGGGGCACCTACAATGAGCAGTTCTTC. This translates into CASSALAATGGTYNEQFF.

The rearrangement joins TRBV19 to TRBJ2-1; 9 bases fit TRBD1. This CDR3 region has 15 residues. Germline V gene data show CDR1 as LNHDA and CDR2 as SQIVND (reference sequence). J was trimmed by 5 bases and V by 1 base; bases with no gene match: 3. The CDR3 spells CASSIVGTGNNEQFF. CDR3 DNA: TGTGCCAGTAGTATAGTCGGGACAGGGAACAATGAGCAGTTCTTC.

V gene TRBV7-2 combines with J gene TRBJ2-5; TRBD2 matches 8 bases. The CDR3 is 15 amino acids. Germline values: CDR1 SGHTA, CDR2 FQGNSA. With V trimmed by 5 bases and J by 4 bases, 9 bases remained unmatched. CDR3: CASSLRSSGSETQYF. DNA of the CDR3: TGTGCCAGCAGCCTACGTTCTAGCGGGTCAGAGACCCAGTACTTC.